This entry features one T cell receptor beta chain sequence. Its matching antigen is unknown. This table comes from immunoSEQ multiplex PCR, and its TCRdb copy is limited to in-frame clones, with some not included. The profile shows under 6,000 clones, 70% to 85% of them singletons. The data originate from a study of chemoradiotherapy in HPV16-positive cancers. Background on the study: Candidate HPV-specific clones and shared TCR motifs came from a couple of HPV16-positive patients.

Over chemoradiotherapy, repertoires were sampled more than once. Study-wide findings and caveats: HPV-responsive T-cell expansion during chemoradiotherapy was linked to improved recurrence-free survival in HPV16-positive patients. Non-HPV-specific T cells did not expand in tumors during treatment, whereas candidate HPV-specific clones and E7-related motifs did.

The input for sequencing was tumor tissue, taken from a patient who underwent chemoradiotherapy. The receptor was derived from a human donor with HPV-associated anogenital cancer.

The CDR3 reads CASSQGAGTGGGNQPQHF. The CDR3 DNA reads TGTGCCAGCAGCCAAGGTGCCGGGACAGGGGGAGGGAATCAGCCCCAGCATTTT. The rearrangement uses TRBV14 and TRBJ1-5; TRBD1 matches at 11 bases. The CDR3 extends over 18 amino acids. Trimming removed 1 base from V and 4 bases from J; junction bases left unmatched: 9. Germline V gives CDR1 SGHDN, CDR2 FVKESK. Looking up the rest from reference TRBV14 and TRBJ1-5 gives the full variable domain: EAGVTQFPSHSVIEKGQTVTLRCDPISGHDNLYWYRRVMGKEIKFLLHFVKESKQDESGMPNNRFLAERTGGTYSTLKVQPAELEDSGVYFCASSQGAGTGGGNQPQHFGDGTRLSIL.